This TCR beta chain was retrieved from a study of identical twins. Study outcomes and limitations: Models underestimated TCR alpha sharing (out-of-frame) in monozygotic twins.

In its sample, this clonotype was seen many times. Its antigen is currently unknown. Unique molecular identifiers were in the cDNA, with template-switch universal primer binding. TCRdb re-called the 5' RACE reads with MiXCR, one entry per CDR3 protein. The data show about 450,000 distinct CDR3 sequences, with less than 20% seen just once and approximately 12% held by the top ten. Germline loops: CDR1 SGHAT, CDR2 FQNNGV. Between the trimmed V and J ends, which lost 4 bases and 7 bases, there was a span of 14 bases. This CDR3 comprises 14 residues. The TCR sequence derives from a man in his fifties in good health. The specimen was naive T cells sorted from blood. This chain uses TRBV11-2 with TRBJ2-4; D may be TRBD1 (6 bases). The CDR3 is CASSSTGNWNIQYF. The DNA for the CDR3 is TGTGCCAGCAGCTCTACAGGGAACTGGAACATTCAGTACTTC.